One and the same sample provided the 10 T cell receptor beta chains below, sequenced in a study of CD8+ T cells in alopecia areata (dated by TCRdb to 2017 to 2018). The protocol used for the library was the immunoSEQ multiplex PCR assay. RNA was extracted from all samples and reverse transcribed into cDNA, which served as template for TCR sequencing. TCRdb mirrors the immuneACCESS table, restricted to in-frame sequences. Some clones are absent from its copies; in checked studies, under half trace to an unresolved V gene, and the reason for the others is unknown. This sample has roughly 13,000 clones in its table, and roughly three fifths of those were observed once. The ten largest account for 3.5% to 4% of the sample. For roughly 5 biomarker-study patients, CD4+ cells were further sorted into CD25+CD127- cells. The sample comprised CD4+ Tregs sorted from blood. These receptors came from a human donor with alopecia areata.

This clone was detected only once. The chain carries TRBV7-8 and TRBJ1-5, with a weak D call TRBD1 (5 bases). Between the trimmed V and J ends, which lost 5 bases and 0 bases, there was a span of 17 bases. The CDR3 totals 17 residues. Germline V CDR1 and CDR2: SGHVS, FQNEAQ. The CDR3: CASSPIRQTYSNQPQHF. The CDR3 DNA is TGTGCCAGCAGCCCCATCCGACAGACCTATAGCAATCAGCCCCAGCATTTT.

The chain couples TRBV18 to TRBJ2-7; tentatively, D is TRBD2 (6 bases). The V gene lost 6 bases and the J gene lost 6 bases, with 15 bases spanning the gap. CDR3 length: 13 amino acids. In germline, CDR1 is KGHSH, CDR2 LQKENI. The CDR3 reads CASSFLPGSEQYF. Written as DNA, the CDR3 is TGTGCCAGCTCTTTCCTCCCCGGGAGCGAGCAGTACTTC.

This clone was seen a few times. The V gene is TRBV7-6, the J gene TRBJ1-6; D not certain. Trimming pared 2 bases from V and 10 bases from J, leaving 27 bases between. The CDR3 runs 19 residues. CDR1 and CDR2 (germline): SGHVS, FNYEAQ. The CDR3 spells CASSLFPDGNSTPRSPLHF. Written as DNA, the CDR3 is TGTGCCAGCAGCTTATTTCCTGACGGGAATTCTACCCCCCGATCACCCCTCCACTTT. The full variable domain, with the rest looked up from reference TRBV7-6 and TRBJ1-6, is GAGVSQSPRYKVTKRGQDVALRCDPISGHVSLYWYRQALGQGPEFLTYFNYEAQQDKSGLPNDRFSAERPEGSISTLTIQRTEQRDSAMYRCASSLFPDGNSTPRSPLHFGNGTRLTVT.

CDR3 in DNA: TGTGCCAGCAGAACCCGACAGGGTGCCTACGAGCAGTACTTC. Amino acids: CASRTRQGAYEQYF. The rearrangement uses TRBV28 and TRBJ2-7, with 7 bases matching TRBD1. Germline V CDR1 and CDR2: MDHEN, SYDVKM. With V trimmed by 6 bases and J by 2 bases, 7 bases remained unmatched. This CDR3 spans 14 amino acids.

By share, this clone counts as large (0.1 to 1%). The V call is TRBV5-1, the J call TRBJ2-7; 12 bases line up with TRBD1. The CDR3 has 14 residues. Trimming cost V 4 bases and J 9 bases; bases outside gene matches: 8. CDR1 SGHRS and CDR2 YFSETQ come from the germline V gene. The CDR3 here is CASSPRDRGLGQYF. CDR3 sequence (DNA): TGCGCCAGCAGCCCTCGGGACAGGGGGCTCGGGCAGTACTTC. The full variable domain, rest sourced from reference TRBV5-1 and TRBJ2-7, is KAGVTQTPRYLIKTRGQQVTLSCSPISGHRSVSWYQQTPGQGLQFLFEYFSETQRNKGNFPGRFSGRQFSNSRSEMNVSTLELGDSALYLCASSPRDRGLGQYFGPGTRLTVT.

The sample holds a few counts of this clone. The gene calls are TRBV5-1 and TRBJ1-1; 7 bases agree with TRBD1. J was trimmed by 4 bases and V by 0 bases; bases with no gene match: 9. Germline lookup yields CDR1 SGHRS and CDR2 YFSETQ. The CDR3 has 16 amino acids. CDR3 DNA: TGCGCCAGCAGCTTGGTAGTTGGCCAGGGGGGCACTGAAGCTTTCTTT. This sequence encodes CASSLVVGQGGTEAFF.

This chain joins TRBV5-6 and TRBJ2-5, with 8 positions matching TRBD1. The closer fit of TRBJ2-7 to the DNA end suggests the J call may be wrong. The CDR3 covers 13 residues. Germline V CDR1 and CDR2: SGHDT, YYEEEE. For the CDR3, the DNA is TGTGCCAGCAGCCAAGGGACAGGCGACGAGCAGTACTTC. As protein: CASSQGTGDEQYF.

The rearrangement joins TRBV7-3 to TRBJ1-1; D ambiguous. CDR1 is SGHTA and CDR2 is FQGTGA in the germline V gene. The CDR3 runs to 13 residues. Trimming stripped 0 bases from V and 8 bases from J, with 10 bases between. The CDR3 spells CASSLTWTQEAFF. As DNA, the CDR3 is TGTGCCAGCAGCTTAACGTGGACGCAGGAAGCTTTCTTT.

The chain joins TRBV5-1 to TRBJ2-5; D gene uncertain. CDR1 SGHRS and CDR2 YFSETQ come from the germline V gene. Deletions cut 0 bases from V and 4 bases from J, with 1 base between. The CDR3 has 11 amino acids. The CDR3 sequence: CASSLAETQYF. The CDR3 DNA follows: TGCGCCAGCAGCTTGGCAGAGACCCAGTACTTC.

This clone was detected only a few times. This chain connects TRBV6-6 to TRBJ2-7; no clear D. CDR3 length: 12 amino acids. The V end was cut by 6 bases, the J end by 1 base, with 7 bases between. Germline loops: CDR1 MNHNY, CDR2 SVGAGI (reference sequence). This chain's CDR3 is CASSPASYEQYF. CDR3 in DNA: TGTGCCAGCAGCCCGGCTTCCTACGAGCAGTACTTC.